Below are 5 T cell receptor beta chains sequenced from a single sample in a study of CD8+CD57+ T cells in acquired aplastic anemia. CD8+CD57+ cell expansion, shown by flow cytometry, had occurred in the patients selected for sequencing. Genomic DNA, serving as template, underwent TCR beta VDJ and CDR3 profiling. From the reads, TCRdb called clonotypes with MiXCR, one entry per CDR3 protein. The data contain approximately 150,000 distinct CDR3 sequences, 71% of them singletons. Sequenced sample: sorted CD4+, CD8+, or CD8+CD57+ T cells (not recorded which) from PBMCs. Source of these receptors: a human donor with aplastic anemia.

The sample holds a few counts of this clonotype. The rearrangement uses TRBV20-1 and TRBJ1-2; maybe TRBD1 (5 bases). The CDR3 totals 15 residues. V was cut by 3 bases and J by 2 bases, with 16 bases left in between. CDR1 DFQATT and CDR2 SNEGSKA come from the germline V gene (reference sequence). The CDR3 DNA reads as TGCAGTGCTAGTCCTACCCCGGGGCTAAACTATGGCTACACCTTC. This codes for CSASPTPGLNYGYTF.

The genes are TRBV9 and TRBJ2-1, with 7 bases that match TRBD2. With V trimmed by 3 bases and J by 0 bases, 3 bases remained unmatched. Germline V lookup: CDR1 SGDLS, CDR2 YYNGEE. There are 15 residues in the CDR3. The CDR3 DNA follows: TGTGCCAGCAGCGACGGCGGGAGCTCCTACAATGAGCAGTTCTTC. As protein: CASSDGGSSYNEQFF.

The chain uses TRBV9 and TRBJ1-6, with 8 bases matching TRBD1. Unmatched junction bases numbered 3, after V lost 0 bases and J lost 7 bases. The V gene's germline CDR1 is SGDLS and CDR2 YYNGEE. The CDR3 runs to 15 residues. The CDR3 nucleotides read TGTGCCAGCAGCGTAGGGCCAGGGGGCAATTCACCCCTCCACTTT. This gives the protein CASSVGPGGNSPLHF.

The V call is TRBV11-2, the J call TRBJ2-1; TRBD2 agrees at 7 bases. Germline V CDR1 and CDR2: SGHAT, FQNNGV. The CDR3 length is 15 residues. J was trimmed by 6 bases and V by 3 bases; bases with no gene match: 8. DNA of the CDR3: TGTGCCAGCAGCTTGGGGGGGGGGAGCCCCAATGAGCAGTTCTTC. Its protein is CASSLGGGSPNEQFF.

The chain uses TRBV19 and TRBJ1-6; 8 bases are a match to TRBD1. The CDR3 length is 18 residues. Germline CDR1 reads LNHDA; CDR2 reads SQIVND (reference sequence). Trimming cost V 5 bases and J 1 base; bases outside gene matches: 10. The CDR3 DNA reads TGTGCCAGTAGTTCAAATCCAGGGGGCGCTTCCTATAATTCACCCCTCCACTTT. Translating gives CASSSNPGGASYNSPLHF.